Listed here is a single T cell receptor beta chain. Antigen: not known. This sample was taken from a study of cytomegalovirus exposure and HLA in healthy donors. Whole-study results and caveats: Accounts indicate the classifier identified cytomegalovirus status with strong specificity and sensitivity. More clonal expansion characterized HLA-associated TCR beta chains than equally common others in a later analysis. CMV serostatus was the sole immune exposure data available. Later analysis identified a missense DCLRE1C variant that was linked to TCR beta V- and J-gene trimming.

The PCR had 60 Vbeta and 13 Jbeta primers. Only in-frame clones appear in the TCRdb table, and some are missing; sequencing was by immunoSEQ multiplex PCR. The repertoire consists of roughly 100,000 clones, with roughly 80% occurring once and the leading ten covering 6.9%. This CDR3 has 16 amino acids. Trimming took off 3 bases at V and 3 bases at J, with 17 bases between the two ends. The germline V gene has CDR1 LNHDA and CDR2 SQIVND (reference sequence). The chain carries TRBV19 and TRBJ1-2; possibly TRBD1 for D (6 bases). The sequence was obtained from a man younger than 40 in good health and CMV-seropositive. The sample was PBMCs. The CDR3 sequence: CASSMDLGRGDYGYTF. The CDR3 DNA follows: TGTGCCAGTAGTATGGATTTGGGCAGGGGCGACTATGGCTACACCTTC.